This T cell receptor beta chain derives from a study of cytotoxic CD8 clonotypes in ibrutinib-treated CLL. Study background: There were about 11 relapsed/refractory patients and around 15 treatment-naive patients, and around 17 were IGHV unmutated.

Sequenced by immunoSEQ multiplex PCR; TCRdb stores in-frame clones only, minus some. The sample records under 200,000 clones, under 90% being singletons. CDR3 length equals 15 residues. V lost 2 bases, J lost 3 bases, and 4 bases stayed unmatched. In germline, CDR1 is MGHRA, CDR2 YSYEKL. About 2 micrograms of genomic DNA, which was extracted from cryopreserved PBMCs, served as the material used for the TCR beta libraries. The sequence was obtained from a human donor with chronic lymphocytic leukemia. V gene TRBV4-1 combines with J gene TRBJ2-3; 8 bases map to TRBD2. Sequencing was performed on PBMCs, taken after 24 months of ibrutinib treatment. CDR3 amino acids: CASSQISGVTDTQYF. The CDR3 DNA is TGCGCCAGCAGCCAAATTAGCGGGGTAACAGATACGCAGTATTTT.